This TCR beta chain was observed in a study of early T cells in non-severe SARS-CoV-2 infection. Study-wide background: Sequenced material consisted of bulk RNA (from unsorted whole blood), and chains were unpaired. General observations from the study: VDJdb matching skewed toward anti-spike CD8 responses, missing private and CD4 specificities.

Individual cDNA molecules each received unique molecular identifiers attached to them. One entry per CDR3 protein, called by TCRdb with MiXCR from the 5' RACE reads. The sample has 65,000 to 85,000 distinct CDR3 sequences; 10% are singletons. This clonotype came up a few times. Its antigen is not known. A single base separates this from a much larger clone, so it may be a read error. The starting material was whole blood, obtained at baseline. The receptor comes from an adult who was a healthcare worker with PCR-confirmed SARS-CoV-2 infection or an uninfected control (not recorded which).

The DNA of the CDR3 is TGTGCCAGTAGTATCGCAGCGGGAATATTAAACGAGCAGTACTTC. This gives the protein CASSIAAGILNEQYF. V is TRBV19 and J is TRBJ2-7, with 7 bases identical to TRBD2. CDR3 length: 15 residues. CDR1 is LNHDA, CDR2 SQIVND, per germline (reference sequence). The V and J ends lost 3 bases and 5 bases, in that order; junction bases with no gene match: 10.